This TCR beta chain was retrieved from a study of Graves' ophthalmopathy and Graves' hyperthyroidism. General study results and limits: A roughly 83% specificity and around 90% sensitivity were achieved by a 13-signature model that separated ophthalmopathy from stable hyperthyroidism. The model's ophthalmopathy progression predictions had about 69% sensitivity and 72% to 75% specificity.

The authors amplified TCR beta CDR3 regions, and they did so from RNA transcripts for repertoire sequencing. RT-PCR in the first round used HTBI primers; a second-round multiplex PCR followed. TCRdb used MiXCR to reprocess the multiplex PCR reads, holding one entry per CDR3 protein. The sample includes under 800,000 distinct CDR3 sequences, 22% of them seen just once. This clonotype was seen ten or more times. Its target is not known. The CDR3 spans 13 residues. Losses at the gene ends were 6 bases for V and 2 bases for J; bases not matched to a gene: 7. CDR1 SQVTM and CDR2 ANQGSEA come from the germline V gene.

Sample: peripheral blood. The clonotype was recovered from a woman in her late teens or twenties with stable Graves' hyperthyroidism. Some clones in this sample may be carry-over from other donors' samples. The chain couples TRBV29-1 to TRBJ2-7, with 7 bases matching TRBD2. The CDR3 DNA follows: TGCAGCGTCGGGGATGGGGGGGCCTACGAGCAGTACTTC. The encoded protein is CSVGDGGAYEQYF.